One T cell receptor (beta chain) is described in this entry. Its target is unknown. The data originate from a study of T cell repertoires in aging, cancer and after chemotherapy. On the study more broadly: Six age groups, ranging from 30 or younger to 70 or older, included the donors. Pre- and post-chemotherapy samples were paired from glioblastoma patients treated with temozolomide-based therapy. Study findings and constraints: Age-matched healthy donors had significantly more diverse, less clonal blood TCR repertoires than untreated cancer patients.

Trimming stripped 3 bases from V and 4 bases from J, with 10 bases between. Germline V gene data show CDR1 as KGHSH and CDR2 as LQKENI. The CDR3 runs 13 residues. Rearranged V-D-J TRB sequences were amplified with a mixed TRB-A/B primer pool. TCRdb reanalysed the multiplex PCR reads using MiXCR and keeps one entry per CDR3 protein. The data contain about 4,000 distinct CDR3 sequences, under 30% of them singletons. Peripheral blood genomic DNA, not sorted cells or RNA, was the template. The chain employs TRBV18 and TRBJ2-7, with D hard to call. This receptor was identified in a human donor with a solid tumor. Sequencing was performed on blood. The CDR3 DNA reads as TGTGCCAGCTCACCGACGGGTGTATACGAGCAGTACTTC. As protein: CASSPTGVYEQYF.